These T cell receptor beta chains were read from a single sample in a study of blood T cell repertoires in COVID-19. Profiling relied on immunoSEQ multiplex PCR, and the TCRdb table lists in-frame clones only, not all of them. The repertoire consists of some 150,000 clones, with about 87% occurring once and the leading ten covering around 3.9%. What was sequenced was peripheral blood. The receptors stem from a woman in her sixties or seventies who had recovered from COVID-19. The CDR3 runs from the conserved cysteine through the conserved F or W. D genes are given only for firm matches. Only part of the rows carry a size: once, few, many, or a class if the clone is expanded.

clone_size: .
d_call: .
j_call: TRBJ1-1
v_call: TRBV5-1
cdr3_nt: TGCGCCAGCAGCTTAACCAGGGACACTGAAGCTTTCTTT
cdr3_aa: CASSLTRDTEAFF

clone_size: .
d_call: TRBD1
j_call: TRBJ2-5
v_call: TRBV11-2
cdr3_nt: TGTGCCAGCAGCTCTCTGGGACAGAGGGCAGGAGAGACCCAGTACTTC
cdr3_aa: CASSSLGQRAGETQYF

clone_size: .
d_call: TRBD1
j_call: TRBJ2-5
v_call: TRBV27
cdr3_nt: TGTGCCAGCAGTTCGACACAGGGGGCCGGCGGAGAGACCCAGTACTTC
cdr3_aa: CASSSTQGAGGETQYF

clone_size: few
d_call: TRBD1
j_call: TRBJ2-3
v_call: TRBV28
cdr3_nt: TGTGCCAGCAGTTCACTAGCACAGGGGGCAGTCGCAGATACGCAGTATTTT
cdr3_aa: CASSSLAQGAVADTQYF

clone_size: few
d_call: .
j_call: TRBJ2-2
v_call: TRBV2
cdr3_nt: TGTGCCAGCAGTGGATGGGATGGAGGCGGGGAGCTGTTTTTT
cdr3_aa: CASSGWDGGGELFF

clone_size: .
d_call: TRBD1
j_call: TRBJ2-5
v_call: TRBV18
cdr3_nt: TGTGCCAGCTCACCTTGGACAGGGGGTGACCAAGAGACCCAGTACTTC
cdr3_aa: CASSPWTGGDQETQYF

clone_size: .
d_call: .
j_call: TRBJ1-1
v_call: TRBV24-1
cdr3_nt: TGTGCCACCAGTGGAGGGGAGGGGGGAGCTTTCTTT
cdr3_aa: CATSGGEGGAFF

clone_size: once
d_call: .
j_call: TRBJ2-3
v_call: TRBV11-2
cdr3_nt: TGTGCCAGCAGCTTAGAAATGACTTGGCCTACGCAGTATTTT
cdr3_aa: CASSLEMTWPTQYF

clone_size: .
d_call: TRBD1
j_call: TRBJ1-6
v_call: TRBV6-5
cdr3_nt: TGTGCCAGGAGGACAGGGGGCTATAATTCACCCCTCCACTTT
cdr3_aa: CARRTGGYNSPLHF

clone_size: .
d_call: TRBD1
j_call: TRBJ2-3
v_call: TRBV10-3
cdr3_nt: TGTGCCATCAGTGGATCCGGGACAGGCCCAGATACGCAGTATTTT
cdr3_aa: CAISGSGTGPDTQYF

clone_size: .
d_call: .
j_call: TRBJ1-3
v_call: TRBV2
cdr3_nt: TGTGCCAGCAGTGATGCTCGCTATGACTCGGGTCACTCTGGAAACACCATATATTTT
cdr3_aa: CASSDARYDSGHSGNTIYF

clone_size: .
d_call: .
j_call: TRBJ1-1
v_call: TRBV29-1
cdr3_nt: TGCAGCGTTGCCCCCCTCACAGGGTTCGGCAGGGACACTGAAGCTTTCTTT
cdr3_aa: CSVAPLTGFGRDTEAFF

clone_size: .
d_call: TRBD1
j_call: TRBJ2-2
v_call: TRBV5-1
cdr3_nt: TGCGCCAGCAGCATCCAGGGACAGGGATCCGGGGAGCTGTTTTTT
cdr3_aa: CASSIQGQGSGELFF

clone_size: .
d_call: .
j_call: TRBJ2-3
v_call: TRBV6-5
cdr3_nt: TGTGCCAGCAGCACCGCTATCACAGATACGCAGTATTTT
cdr3_aa: CASSTAITDTQYF

clone_size: .
d_call: TRBD2
j_call: TRBJ2-3
v_call: TRBV27
cdr3_nt: TGTGCCAGCAGTTTCCCACTAGCGGTAGGCACAGATACGCAGTATTTT
cdr3_aa: CASSFPLAVGTDTQYF

clone_size: few
d_call: TRBD1
j_call: TRBJ1-2
v_call: TRBV2
cdr3_nt: TGTGCCAGCAGTTTCACAGGGGTTGGCTACACCTTC
cdr3_aa: CASSFTGVGYTF

clone_size: few
d_call: .
j_call: TRBJ2-5
v_call: TRBV28
cdr3_nt: TGTGCCAGCAGTTTCAGGGGGGAGGAGACCCAGTACTTC
cdr3_aa: CASSFRGEETQYF

clone_size: .
d_call: .
j_call: TRBJ2-3
v_call: TRBV30
cdr3_nt: TGTGCCTGGACCCGAGACAGAACCACAGATACGCAGTATTTT
cdr3_aa: CAWTRDRTTDTQYF

clone_size: .
d_call: TRBD1
j_call: TRBJ1-2
v_call: TRBV28
cdr3_nt: TGTGCCAGCACCTTAGACAGGGCTACTAACTATGGCTACACCTTC
cdr3_aa: CASTLDRATNYGYTF

clone_size: .
d_call: .
j_call: TRBJ2-3
v_call: TRBV15
cdr3_nt: TGTGCCACCAGCCCCCCCACAGGGTTGGGACCAGATACGCAGTATTTT
cdr3_aa: CATSPPTGLGPDTQYF

clone_size: .
d_call: TRBD2
j_call: TRBJ2-1
v_call: TRBV7-2
cdr3_nt: TGTGCCAGCAGGTATCGGGCTAGCGGGGGAAATGAGCAGTTCTTC
cdr3_aa: CASRYRASGGNEQFF

clone_size: .
d_call: TRBD1
j_call: TRBJ2-5
v_call: TRBV7-7
cdr3_nt: TGTGCCAGCAGCCCGGGGACAGGGGGCAGCGAGACCCAGTACTTC
cdr3_aa: CASSPGTGGSETQYF

clone_size: .
d_call: TRBD1
j_call: TRBJ1-1
v_call: TRBV27
cdr3_nt: TGTGCCAGCAGTCCCTGGACAGGGGTGGGCACTGAAGCTTTCTTT
cdr3_aa: CASSPWTGVGTEAFF

clone_size: .
d_call: .
j_call: TRBJ2-5
v_call: TRBV6-2/TRBV6-3
cdr3_nt: TGTGCCAGCAGTTCGAGACAACAAGAGACCCAGTACTTC
cdr3_aa: CASSSRQQETQYF

clone_size: .
d_call: .
j_call: TRBJ2-3
v_call: TRBV10-2
cdr3_nt: TGCGCCAGCAGTGTCGACAACACAGATACGCAGTATTTT
cdr3_aa: CASSVDNTDTQYF

clone_size: .
d_call: TRBD1
j_call: TRBJ1-5
v_call: TRBV4-2
cdr3_nt: TGTGCCAGCAGCCAACCCGGGACAGGTACGCCCCAGCATTTT
cdr3_aa: CASSQPGTGTPQHF